This T cell receptor (beta chain) is drawn from a study of tumor-infiltrating lymphocytes in primary liver carcinoma. On the study more broadly: All patients, whether men or women, fell within 30 to 69 years of age.

From around 530 ng of total RNA, TCR beta-specific cDNA was reverse-transcribed using a constant-region primer. Libraries for TCR beta were built through three nested multiplex PCR rounds, which together made up a slightly modified ARM-PCR procedure. PCR rounds one and two used TRBV1-TRBV30 forward primers with a C-beta reverse primer for around 9 cycles each. Via MiXCR, TCRdb re-called the multiplex PCR reads, giving one row per CDR3 protein. This sample has roughly 200,000 distinct CDR3 sequences; about 82% occur once, and the top ten carry around 18%. Points on this clonotype: Its antigen is unidentified. The junction departs from germline at one end; a sequencing error may be responsible.

Overall study findings and caveats: Top-250-clone fractions were significantly higher in tumors than in blood (p = 0.039).

This CDR3 region has 14 residues. Germline lookup yields CDR1 MGHRA and CDR2 YSYEKL. Unsorted bulk tissue, about 18-32 mg of it, served as the source for co-extraction of RNA and DNA. The sample comprised tumor tissue from primary liver carcinoma. The J gene is TRBJ1-2, the V gene TRBV4-1; D not resolved. This clonotype was sampled from a man aged 35 to 55 with primary liver carcinoma and hepatitis B virus infection. The CDR3 sequence is CAGSSPVMAGGYTF. In DNA, the CDR3 is TGCGCCGGCAGCTCACCGGTCATGGCGGGGGGCTACACCTTC.